This entry lists 22 T cell receptor beta chains sequenced from one sample in a study of T cell responses to AZD1222 COVID-19 vaccine. The assay was immunoSEQ multiplex PCR, and TCRdb's table has in-frame clones only and misses some. The data show over 110,000 clones, about 92% seen once. This specimen consisted of peripheral blood, obtained on day 0 of AZD1222 vaccination. All receptors derive from an adult in good health.

This rearrangement joins TRBV11-1 to TRBJ2-7; D possibly uses TRBD1 or TRBD2 (5 bases each). Trimming stripped 5 bases from V and 3 bases from J, with 11 bases between. The germline V gene has CDR1 SGHAT and CDR2 FQDESV (reference sequence). This CDR3 spans 13 amino acids. The CDR3 DNA reads as TGTGCCAGCAGCCCGAGGGGTGGCTACGAGCAGTACTTC. Residues: CASSPRGGYEQYF. The entire variable domain, with the rest obtained from reference TRBV11-1 and TRBJ2-7, is as follows: EAEVAQSPRYKITEKSQAVAFWCDPISGHATLYWYRQILGQGPELLVQFQDESVVDDSQLPKDRFSAERLKGVDSTLKIQPAELGDSAMYLCASSPRGGYEQYFGPGTRLTVT.

The chain employs TRBV15 and TRBJ2-7; 10 bases are shared with TRBD2. Trimming took 1 base from V and 2 from J; bases not matched to a gene: 2. This CDR3 comprises 15 residues. The V gene's germline CDR1 is LNHNV and CDR2 YYDKDF (reference sequence). The CDR3 is CATSRGTSGPYEQYF. The CDR3 DNA reads as TGTGCCACCAGCAGAGGGACTAGCGGTCCCTACGAGCAGTACTTC. Drawing the rest from reference TRBV15 and TRBJ2-7, the complete variable domain is DAMVIQNPRYQVTQFGKPVTLSCSQTLNHNVMYWYQQKSSQAPKLLFHYYDKDFNNEADTPDNFQSRRPNTSFCFLDIRSPGLGDTAMYLCATSRGTSGPYEQYFGPGTRLTVT.

V is TRBV6-5 and J is TRBJ1-6, with a weak D call TRBD1 (5 bases). The ends were cut back, 2 bases at V and 8 bases at J, with 7 bases in the middle. The CDR3 length is 13 residues. Germline V gives CDR1 MNHEY, CDR2 SVGAGI. CDR3 bases: TGTGCCAGCAGTTACATGGGGGATTCACCCCTCCACTTT. This gives the protein CASSYMGDSPLHF.

The V call is TRBV9, the J call TRBJ2-7, with D possibly being TRBD2 (5 bases). Germline-derived CDR1 and CDR2 are SGDLS and YYNGEE. V lost 0 bases, J lost 7 bases, and 14 bases lay in between. There are 14 residues in the CDR3. The CDR3 spells CASSVEPGIREQYF. The CDR3 DNA is TGTGCCAGCAGCGTAGAGCCGGGAATTAGAGAGCAGTACTTC.

The genes are TRBV18 and TRBJ2-7; maybe TRBD1 (5 bases). The CDR3 consists of 17 residues. Germline V gene lookup returns CDR1 KGHSH and CDR2 LQKENI. The V end was cut by 2 bases, the J end by 0 bases, with 17 bases between. CDR3 DNA: TGTGCCAGCTCACCAAAGCCCCCTAGACAGCTCTCCTACGAGCAGTACTTC. Encoded protein: CASSPKPPRQLSYEQYF.

This sequence joins TRBV27 and TRBJ2-6; no definite D call. CDR3 size: 16 residues. Trimming removed 3 bases from V and 2 bases from J, with 11 bases in between. The germline V gene has CDR1 MNHEY and CDR2 SMNVEV (reference sequence). CDR3 residues: CASSFYVPPGANVLTF. CDR3 nucleotide sequence: TGTGCCAGCAGTTTTTACGTTCCACCTGGGGCCAACGTCCTGACTTTC.

Remarks on this clone: Other DNA sequences from this sample encode an identical CDR3 as well. The chain recombines TRBV5-1 with TRBJ1-2; a possible D gene is TRBD1 (5 bases). This CDR3 region has 13 residues. Germline lookup yields CDR1 SGHRS and CDR2 YFSETQ. The V end was cut by 0 bases, the J end by 8 bases, with 11 bases between. CDR3 loop: CASSLVGGSGYTF. The CDR3 bases are TGCGCCAGCAGCTTGGTTGGGGGGTCCGGCTACACCTTC.

The chain joins TRBV10-3 to TRBJ1-4; tentative D call: TRBD1 (6 bases). The germline V gene has CDR1 ENHRY and CDR2 SYGVKD. V was pared by 3 bases and J by 8 bases, with 13 bases between. The CDR3 has 14 amino acids. CDR3 region: CAISDGQMREKLFF. The CDR3 DNA sequence: TGTGCCATCAGTGATGGACAGATGCGCGAAAAACTGTTTTTT.

This sequence joins TRBV9 and TRBJ2-7, with 13 bases fitting TRBD2. The CDR3 extends over 18 amino acids. V shed 2 bases and J 0 bases; nucleotides not matched to a gene: 8. Germline V lookup: CDR1 SGDLS, CDR2 YYNGEE. CDR3 nucleotides: TGTGCCAGCAGCGTCCTCCCGGGACTAGCGGGGTGCTCCTACGAGCAGTACTTC. Amino acid sequence: CASSVLPGLAGCSYEQYF. The full variable domain, with the rest looked up from reference TRBV9 and TRBJ2-7, is DSGVTQTPKHLITATGQRVTLRCSPRSGDLSVYWYQQSLDQGLQFLIQYYNGEERAKGNILERFSAQQFPDLHSELNLSSLELGDSALYFCASSVLPGLAGCSYEQYFGPGTRLTVT.

This clone was seen just once. This rearrangement joins TRBV18 to TRBJ1-2; D call uncertain. CDR3 length: 16 amino acids. The V gene lost 2 bases and the J gene lost 6 bases, with 19 bases spanning the gap. Germline V gene lookup returns CDR1 KGHSH and CDR2 LQKENI. For the CDR3, the DNA is TGTGCCAGCTCACCAATGGGTCCGGAGCCGCAAAATGGCTACACCTTC. Protein sequence: CASSPMGPEPQNGYTF.

The chain links TRBV15 to TRBJ1-6; TRBD1 might be the D (5 bases). Germline values: CDR1 LNHNV, CDR2 YYDKDF (reference sequence). This CDR3 region has 14 residues. V was clipped by 2 bases and J by 7 bases, with 9 bases between them. CDR3 sequence (DNA): TGTGCCACCAGCAGACGGGACCTGAATTCACCCCTCCACTTT. Its translation: CATSRRDLNSPLHF. Full variable domain (remainder filled in from reference TRBV15 and TRBJ1-6): DAMVIQNPRYQVTQFGKPVTLSCSQTLNHNVMYWYQQKSSQAPKLLFHYYDKDFNNEADTPDNFQSRRPNTSFCFLDIRSPGLGDTAMYLCATSRRDLNSPLHFGNGTRLTVT.

The rearrangement links TRBV6-5 to TRBJ1-1; D may be TRBD1 (5 bases). The CDR3 covers 15 residues. Trimming pared 0 bases from V and 2 bases from J, leaving 10 bases between. Germline V gene sequence: CDR1 MNHEY, CDR2 SVGAGI. The DNA of the CDR3 is TGTGCCAGCAGTTACTCGGGACCTACCAACACTGAAGCTTTCTTT. This sequence encodes CASSYSGPTNTEAFF.

This rearrangement joins TRBV1 to TRBJ2-3. TRBV1 corresponds to a pseudogene. CDR3 size: 14 residues. This chain's CDR3 is CTSSQQDPTDTQYF. CDR3 DNA sequence: TGCACCAGCAGCCAACAGGACCCCACAGATACGCAGTATTTT.

This chain joins TRBV5-1 and TRBJ1-5; the match to TRBD1 covers 7 bases. J was trimmed by 6 bases and V by 0 bases; bases with no gene match: 3. This CDR3 has 14 amino acids. CDR1 and CDR2 from the germline V gene are SGHRS and YFSETQ. CDR3 in DNA: TGCGCCAGCAGCTTGGAAGGGGGCAGTCAGCCCCAGCATTTT. Protein product: CASSLEGGSQPQHF.

The chain has TRBV3-1 (or the pseudogene TRBV3-2) and TRBJ2-1; possibly TRBD2 for D (7 bases). The CDR3 loop spans 13 amino acids. The germline CDR1 and CDR2 sequences are LGHDT and YNNKEL (reference sequence). Trimming cost V 3 bases and J 9 bases, with 12 bases left between them. CDR3 amino acids: CASSQGGAGEQFF. The CDR3 DNA sequence: TGTGCCAGCAGCCAGGGGGGGGCCGGTGAGCAGTTCTTC.

The J gene is TRBJ1-1, the V gene TRBV5-1, with no clear D. The CDR3 extends over 12 amino acids. CDR1 and CDR2 from the germline V gene are SGHRS and YFSETQ. Trimming cost V 4 bases and J 7 bases, with 11 bases left between them. Written as DNA, the CDR3 is TGCGCCAGCAGCCCAGCGGGGTATGAAGCTTTCTTT. Its protein is CASSPAGYEAFF.

The chain has TRBV12-5 and TRBJ1-5, with D hard to call. Germline V lookup: CDR1 LGHNT, CDR2 FRNRAP. This CDR3 is built from 13 residues. The germline V and J ends were trimmed by 7 bases and 6 bases, with 13 bases remaining between them. CDR3 region: CASALAATQPQHF. Here the CDR3 DNA reads TGTGCTAGTGCCCTGGCGGCAACTCAGCCCCAGCATTTT.

J is TRBJ2-3 and V is TRBV6-2 or TRBV6-3, with 7 bases fitting TRBD2. Germline CDR1 reads MNHEY; CDR2 reads SVGEGT. The CDR3 consists of 15 residues. With 6 bases clipped from V and 2 bases from J, the junction kept 8 bases outside the gene matches. CDR3 DNA sequence: TGTGCCAGCAGCAAGGGACTACCCCTCACAGATACGCAGTATTTT. Translating it yields CASSKGLPLTDTQYF.

The chain has TRBV6-1 and TRBJ2-7, with D unresolved. Trimming removed 0 bases from V and 3 bases from J, with 6 bases in between. Germline V gene data show CDR1 as MNHNS and CDR2 as SASEGT. This CDR3 spans 13 amino acids. In DNA form, the CDR3 reads TGTGCCAGCAGTGAAGCGAAAGACTACGAGCAGTACTTC. This sequence encodes CASSEAKDYEQYF.

The chain is built from TRBV7-8 and TRBJ1-1; 9 positions match TRBD1. CDR1 is SGHVS and CDR2 is FQNEAQ in the germline V gene. The CDR3 covers 13 residues. J gave up 4 bases and V 3 bases, and 0 bases lay outside the gene matches. The chain's CDR3 is CASSLTGGTEAFF. For the CDR3, the DNA is TGTGCCAGCAGCTTGACAGGGGGCACTGAAGCTTTCTTT.

The chain uses TRBV7-9 and TRBJ2-5, with 15 bases lining up with TRBD2. Germline V lookup: CDR1 SEHNR, CDR2 FQNEAQ (reference sequence). This CDR3 spans 16 amino acids. V was pared by 5 bases and J by 4 bases, with 5 bases of the junction left unmatched. The DNA of the CDR3 is TGTGCCAGCAGCCCCGGACTAGCGGGGGGGAGAGAGACCCAGTACTTC. Amino acid sequence: CASSPGLAGGRETQYF. Full variable domain (rest looked up from reference TRBV7-9 and TRBJ2-5): DTGVSQNPRHKITKRGQNVTFRCDPISEHNRLYWYRQTLGQGPEFLTYFQNEAQLEKSRLLSDRFSAERPKGSFSTLEIQRTEQGDSAMYLCASSPGLAGGRETQYFGPGTRLLVL.

V usage is TRBV18 and J usage is TRBJ2-5, with 11 positions matching TRBD2. Losses at the gene ends were 7 bases for V and 2 bases for J; bases not matched to a gene: 6. The length of the CDR3 is 15 residues. Germline values: CDR1 KGHSH, CDR2 LQKENI. This CDR3 is CASCHGTSGQETQYF. The CDR3 DNA follows: TGTGCCAGCTGTCATGGGACTAGCGGACAAGAGACCCAGTACTTC. The full variable domain, completed using reference TRBV18 and TRBJ2-5, is NAGVMQNPRHLVRRRGQEARLRCSPMKGHSHVYWYRQLPEEGLKFMVYLQKENIIDESGMPKERFSAEFPKEGPSILRIQQVVRGDSAAYFCASCHGTSGQETQYFGPGTRLLVL.